These 8 T cell receptor beta chains originate from one sample sequenced in a study of blood T cells in healthy people across ages. It was with a sample-barcoded 5' primer and a J-beta primer mix that a second PCR of roughly 7 to 12 cycles was run. TCRdb passed the 5' RACE reads through MiXCR, listing each CDR3 protein once. The sample has roughly 1.5 million distinct CDR3 sequences, approximately 42% seen once; the top ten hold approximately 4%. Specimen: blood. The receptors derive from a woman aged 18-35 years in good health.

In its sample, this clonotype was seen once. Germline is not matched at one junction end, which may reflect a read error. The chain joins TRBV14 to TRBJ2-1, with D unresolved. The CDR3 spans 13 residues. In germline, CDR1 is SGHDN, CDR2 FVKESK. The CDR3 DNA follows: TGTGCCAGCATCCAAGATTACGGCTTTGAGCAGTTCTTC. It is translated as CASIQDYGFEQFF.

J is TRBJ2-3 and V is TRBV20-1; 8 nucleotides match TRBD1. CDR1 DFQATT and CDR2 SNEGSKA come from the germline V gene (reference sequence). Trimming removed 0 bases from V and 3 bases from J; junction bases left unmatched: 5. The CDR3 extends over 15 amino acids. The CDR3 DNA reads TGCAGTGCTAGAGATAGGACAGGGAATACAGATACGCAGTATTTT. Translation: CSARDRTGNTDTQYF.

The chain has TRBV12-3 or TRBV12-4 and TRBJ1-3, with TRBD1 as a possible D gene (6 bases). Trimming took 5 bases from V and 2 from J, leaving 10 bases between them. The CDR3 has 14 residues. The CDR3 sequence is CASSLKGAGNTIYF. CDR3 DNA sequence: TGTGCCAGCAGTCTCAAGGGGGCTGGAAACACCATATATTTT.

The V gene is TRBV7-2, the J gene TRBJ2-1, with unresolved D. This CDR3 region has 18 residues. Trimming took 3 bases from V and 4 from J, leaving 22 bases between them. The germline V gene encodes CDR1 SGHTA and CDR2 FQGNSA. CDR3 protein: CASSFDLSLGRLYNEQFF. As DNA, the CDR3 is TGTGCCAGCAGCTTCGACCTTAGTCTCGGCCGCCTATACAATGAGCAGTTCTTC. The entire variable domain, with the rest obtained from reference TRBV7-2 and TRBJ2-1, is as follows: GAGVSQSPSNKVTEKGKDVELRCDPISGHTALYWYRQSLGQGLEFLIYFQGNSAPDKSGLPSDRFSAERTGGSVSTLTIQRTQQEDSAVYLCASSFDLSLGRLYNEQFFGPGTRLTVL.

This clonotype was seen a few times. The chain couples TRBV20-1 to TRBJ1-5; 9 bases fit TRBD1. CDR1 is DFQATT, CDR2 SNEGSKA, per germline (reference sequence). This CDR3 is 15 amino acids long. With 3 bases clipped from V and 6 bases from J, the junction kept 9 bases outside the gene matches. The CDR3 spells CSASPGTGPPQPQHF. The CDR3 DNA follows: TGCAGTGCTAGCCCCGGGACAGGGCCCCCTCAGCCCCAGCATTTT.

This clonotype turned up a few times. V is TRBV30 and J is TRBJ1-1, with unresolved D. Between the trimmed V and J ends, which lost 2 bases and 3 bases, there was a span of 7 bases. Germline CDR1 GTSNPN, CDR2 SVGIG (reference sequence). There are 12 residues in the CDR3. As DNA, the CDR3 is TGTGCCTGGAGTCCTCTATACACTGAAGCTTTCTTT. It translates to CAWSPLYTEAFF.

A few counts support this clonotype. The chain recombines TRBV11-2 with TRBJ2-1, with D perhaps given as TRBD1 or TRBD2 (6 bases each). Germline CDR1 and CDR2: SGHAT and FQNNGV. V lost 6 bases and J lost 6, with 15 bases in between. CDR3 length: 14 amino acids. The DNA for the CDR3 is TGTGCCAGCAGATACGGGGGCTTCGGCAATGAGCAGTTCTTC. This codes for CASRYGGFGNEQFF.

The chain couples TRBV7-9 to TRBJ1-5; D gene ambiguous. This CDR3 is built from 12 residues. V gave up 4 bases and J gave up 8 bases, with 9 bases separating them. Germline CDR1 reads SEHNR; CDR2 reads FQNEAQ (reference sequence). Here the CDR3 reads CASSSYTEPQHF. The CDR3 DNA follows: TGTGCCAGCAGCTCTTACACCGAGCCCCAGCATTTT.